This entry describes one T cell receptor beta chain. Its target is not known. The sample belongs to a study of blood T cells in healthy people across ages. Study-wide points: TCR beta diversity tracked closely with naive T cell percentage. Estimated diversity across one million T cells was deemed an underestimate. Greater diversity and more naive CD4+ cells were seen in long-lived donors than in aged donors.

The study drew donors from healthy Caucasian individuals in Russia aged 6 to 90. Trimming left V 9 bases short and J 8 bases short, with 16 bases between. CDR1 and CDR2 from the germline V gene are LGHDT and YNNKEL (reference sequence). The CDR3 loop spans 13 amino acids. The use of a sample-barcoded 5' primer and a J-beta primer mix characterized a second PCR of about 7 to 12 cycles. Each CDR3 protein gets one entry after TCRdb re-called the 5' RACE reads with MiXCR. The sample has 800,000 to 1,000,000 distinct CDR3 sequences, about 44% seen once. Sample: blood. The rearrangement links TRBV3-1 to TRBJ1-4; D unclear. The sequence derives from a man aged 30 to 45 in good health. The CDR3 sequence is CASSRIRQEKLFF. The CDR3 nucleotides read TGTGCCAGTTCCAGAATTAGGCAAGAAAAACTGTTTTTT.